This T cell receptor (beta chain) was observed in a study of blood T cells in healthy people across ages. The study's findings and limits: Naive T cell percentage strongly correlated with TCR beta diversity.

Combining a sample-barcoded 5' primer with a J-beta primer mix, a second PCR ran for about 6 to 12 cycles. Using its own MiXCR run on the 5' RACE reads, TCRdb lists one record per CDR3 protein. This table has some 290,000 distinct CDR3 sequences, 27% appearing once. A minimum of 6 million PBMCs was isolated per sample. This clonotype turned up a few times. Antigen: not known. The receptor comes from an older woman in good health. The sample was blood.

In DNA form, the CDR3 reads TGTGCCAGCAGTTATAGGGATGGCACTGAAGCTTTCTTT. This sequence encodes CASSYRDGTEAFF. V and J are TRBV6-5 and TRBJ1-1; D is unclear. Germline loops: CDR1 MNHEY, CDR2 SVGAGI. The ends were cut back, 3 bases at V and 4 bases at J, with 9 bases in the middle. The CDR3 runs 13 residues.